The 20 T cell receptor beta chains given below trace back to one sample, sequenced in a study of T-cell memory formation after mild COVID-19. Via MiXCR, TCRdb re-called the 5' RACE reads, giving one row per CDR3 protein. The repertoire holds some 70,000 distinct CDR3 sequences, with over 15% as singletons. The material sequenced was PBMCs or a T cell subset sorted from them (not recorded which). These receptors were collected from an adult woman who had mild COVID-19 (a few samples of this study predate the infection). Cell type and time point are not known.

CDR3 nucleotides: TGCAGTGCTAGTCGGCTACTAGCGGGAGATCACAATGAGCAGTTCTTC. The encoded protein is CSASRLLAGDHNEQFF. The V gene is TRBV20-1, the J gene TRBJ2-1; 11 nucleotides match TRBD2. Germline V CDR1 and CDR2: DFQATT, SNEGSKA (reference sequence). Losses at the gene ends were 3 bases for V and 5 bases for J; bases not matched to a gene: 9. This CDR3 has 16 residues.

Points on this clonotype: At one end the junction does not follow the germline gene, possibly because of a read error. The chain combines TRBV4-3 with TRBJ2-2; TRBD2 might be the D (5 bases). Germline CDR1 is LGHNA and CDR2 is YSLEER. The CDR3 length is 14 residues. CDR3 nucleotide sequence: TGCGGCAGCAGCCCGGAGGAACTGACAGGGGAGCTGTTTTTT. This codes for CGSSPEELTGELFF.

The V and J genes are TRBV4-1 and TRBJ1-2, with 12 bases lining up with TRBD1. The CDR3 covers 15 residues. Unmatched junction bases numbered 6, after V lost 5 bases and J lost 5 bases. Looked up from germline, CDR1 is MGHRA and CDR2 is YSYEKL. CDR3 sequence (DNA): TGCGCCAGCAGCGAGGGACAGGGGGCGTTATATGGCTACACCTTC. Protein: CASSEGQGALYGYTF.

The V call is TRBV9, the J call TRBJ1-4; perhaps TRBD1 as D (5 bases). There are 16 residues in the CDR3. CDR1 and CDR2 from the germline V gene are SGDLS and YYNGEE. V was pared by 0 bases and J by 4 bases, with 13 bases between. CDR3 loop: CASSVARGGLNEKLFF. In DNA form, the CDR3 reads TGTGCCAGCAGCGTAGCTAGGGGCGGACTTAATGAAAAACTGTTTTTT.

The chain is built from TRBV6-1 and TRBJ2-7; no reliable D call. This CDR3 is built from 14 residues. The germline V gene encodes CDR1 MNHNS and CDR2 SASEGT. The ends were cut back, 4 bases at V and 5 bases at J, with 15 bases in the middle. The CDR3 sequence is CASSGDLRANEQYF. CDR3 nucleotide sequence: TGTGCCAGCAGTGGCGACTTGCGTGCCAACGAGCAGTACTTC.

The V and J genes are TRBV6-1 and TRBJ1-5; TRBD1 matches at 8 bases. CDR1 and CDR2 from the germline V gene are MNHNS and SASEGT. Trimming removed 3 bases from V and 2 bases from J; junction bases left unmatched: 3. The length of the CDR3 is 15 residues. DNA of the CDR3: TGTGCCAGCAGTGATGGACAGGGTGGCAATCAGCCCCAGCATTTT. This gives the protein CASSDGQGGNQPQHF.

The chain recombines TRBV6-4 with TRBJ2-3; D remains ambiguous. Germline V gives CDR1 MRHNA, CDR2 SNTAGT. V was trimmed by 0 bases and J by 4 bases, leaving 8 bases between them. The CDR3 sequence is 14 residues long. CDR3 region: CASSDSEIADTQYF. Written as DNA, the CDR3 is TGTGCCAGCAGTGACTCAGAGATTGCAGATACGCAGTATTTT.

Only a few counts were recorded for this clonotype. The chain links TRBV2 to TRBJ2-5; D remains ambiguous. Germline V lookup: CDR1 SNHLY, CDR2 FYNNEI. Trimming removed 4 bases at V and 0 bases at J, with 3 bases between. The CDR3 covers 12 residues. The CDR3 sequence: CASSGHQETQYF. In DNA, the CDR3 is TGTGCCAGCAGTGGTCACCAAGAGACCCAGTACTTC.

In this sample, this clonotype turned up a few times. The chain's CDR3 is CSARRNQGLETQYF. In nucleotides, the CDR3 is TGCAGTGCTCGGAGGAATCAGGGGCTGGAGACCCAGTACTTC. This sequence joins TRBV20-1 and TRBJ2-5; D is perhaps TRBD1 (6 bases). The CDR3 runs to 14 residues. Germline CDR1 is DFQATT and CDR2 is SNEGSKA (reference sequence). Trimming cost V 5 bases and J 5 bases, with 18 bases left between them.

The chain's CDR3 is CSGSSYNEQFF. DNA of the CDR3: TGCAGCGGGAGCTCCTACAATGAGCAGTTCTTC. This chain joins TRBV29-1 and TRBJ2-1; D is unclear. This CDR3 region has 11 residues. Germline V gene data show CDR1 as SQVTM and CDR2 as ANQGSEA. Trimming removed 7 bases at V and 0 bases at J, with 4 bases between.

The genes are TRBV6-1 and TRBJ2-1; 9 bases match TRBD2. The junction had 9 bases not matched to a gene; V was cut back by 4 bases and J by 8 bases. The CDR3 is 15 residues long. The germline V gene has CDR1 MNHNS and CDR2 SASEGT. CDR3 sequence: CASSVVAGGLDEQFF. The CDR3 nucleotides are TGTGCCAGCAGTGTAGTTGCGGGGGGGCTGGATGAGCAGTTCTTC.

The rearrangement joins TRBV6-6 to TRBJ1-1; the match to TRBD1 covers 7 bases. Germline V CDR1 and CDR2: MNHNY, SVGAGI (reference sequence). The CDR3 extends over 14 amino acids. J lost 4 bases, V lost 2 bases, and 4 bases had no gene match. The CDR3 nucleotides read TGTGCCAGCAGTTACGGGACAGCTCTCACTGAAGCTTTCTTT. Residues: CASSYGTALTEAFF.

This clonotype was recorded many times. The genes are TRBV19 and TRBJ2-4; 9 nucleotides agree with TRBD1. Per the germline V gene, CDR1 is LNHDA and CDR2 is SQIVND (reference sequence). There are 16 residues in the CDR3. V shed 5 bases, J shed 8 bases, and the junction held 13 bases outside the gene matches. The CDR3 nucleotides read TGTGCCAGTAGTCCATATCCCGGGACAGGGTTGCACATTCAGTACTTC. Translated, it gives CASSPYPGTGLHIQYF.

CDR3 amino acids: CASSSTVEETQYF. CDR3 bases: TGTGCCAGCAGTTCGACAGTAGAAGAGACCCAGTACTTC. This rearrangement joins TRBV12-3 or TRBV12-4 to TRBJ2-5, with D possibly matching TRBD1 (5 bases). The CDR3 is 13 amino acids. V was clipped by 4 bases and J by 3 bases, with 9 bases between them.

This clonotype occurred a few times. The chain has TRBV5-1 and TRBJ2-7; a weak D match, TRBD1 (5 bases). CDR1 is SGHRS and CDR2 is YFSETQ in the germline V gene. There are 14 residues in the CDR3. With 1 base removed from V and 5 bases from J, the gap between germline ends came to 13 bases. DNA for the CDR3: TGCGCCAGCAGCTTGTTACCCCAGGGCCACGAGCAGTACTTC. As protein: CASSLLPQGHEQYF. Drawing the rest from reference TRBV5-1 and TRBJ2-7, the complete variable domain is KAGVTQTPRYLIKTRGQQVTLSCSPISGHRSVSWYQQTPGQGLQFLFEYFSETQRNKGNFPGRFSGRQFSNSRSEMNVSTLELGDSALYLCASSLLPQGHEQYFGPGTRLTVT.

This chain connects TRBV4-3 to TRBJ2-3; D gene ambiguous. Germline loops: CDR1 LGHNA, CDR2 YSLEER. CDR3 size: 15 residues. V lost 3 bases and J 0 bases, leaving 10 bases between the germline ends. The CDR3 loop is CASSHQTSSTDTQYF. In DNA form, the CDR3 reads TGCGCCAGCAGCCATCAGACGTCTAGCACAGATACGCAGTATTTT.

V and J are TRBV6-4 and TRBJ1-5; D might be TRBD1 (5 bases). Germline V gene lookup returns CDR1 MRHNA and CDR2 SNTAGT. V lost 6 bases to trimming and J lost 0 bases, with 12 bases between them. The CDR3 is 15 amino acids. CDR3 sequence reads: CASSPDSFSNQPQHF. The CDR3, as DNA: TGTGCCAGCAGCCCCGACAGTTTTAGCAATCAGCCCCAGCATTTT.

This clonotype turned up a few times. The V gene is TRBV5-4, the J gene TRBJ2-5, with D perhaps matching TRBD1 or TRBD2 (5 bases each). This CDR3 comprises 18 residues. The V gene's germline CDR1 is SGHNT and CDR2 YYREEE (reference sequence). V lost 1 base to trimming and J lost 4 bases, with 23 bases between them. This chain's CDR3 is CASSLLPRDHGVGETQYF. The CDR3 DNA follows: TGTGCCAGCAGCTTGCTCCCCCGGGACCACGGGGTCGGAGAGACCCAGTACTTC.

This clonotype was detected only a few times. The rearrangement links TRBV29-1 to TRBJ2-3, with D hard to call. The CDR3 consists of 14 residues. Germline CDR1 is SQVTM and CDR2 is ANQGSEA. Trimming took off 6 bases at V and 1 base at J, with 14 bases between the two ends. Written as DNA, the CDR3 is TGCAGCGTCCCCCTTCGGGCTGGCACAGATACGCAGTATTTT. It specifies CSVPLRAGTDTQYF.

The chain employs TRBV9 and TRBJ1-2, with 11 bases that match TRBD1. The germline V gene encodes CDR1 SGDLS and CDR2 YYNGEE. The length of the CDR3 is 15 residues. J lost 2 bases, V lost 3 bases, and 3 bases had no gene match. The CDR3 is CASSAGQGANYGYTF. CDR3 bases: TGTGCCAGCAGCGCTGGACAGGGGGCGAACTATGGCTACACCTTC.